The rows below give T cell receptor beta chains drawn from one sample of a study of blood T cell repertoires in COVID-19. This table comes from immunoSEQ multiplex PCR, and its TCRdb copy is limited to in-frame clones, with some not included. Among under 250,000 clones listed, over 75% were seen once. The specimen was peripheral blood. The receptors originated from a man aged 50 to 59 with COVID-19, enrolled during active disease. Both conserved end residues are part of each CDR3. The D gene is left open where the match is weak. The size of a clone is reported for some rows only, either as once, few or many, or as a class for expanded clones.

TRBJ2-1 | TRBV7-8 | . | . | TGTGCCAGCAGCTTATTAGAAGACAATGAGCAGTTCTTC | CASSLLEDNEQFF
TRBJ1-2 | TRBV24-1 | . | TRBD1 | TGTGCCACCAGTGATTGGGACAGGGCCTATGGCTACACCTTC | CATSDWDRAYGYTF
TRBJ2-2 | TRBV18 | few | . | TGTGCCAGCTCACCAATTTCTGGGGCCCCGAACACCGGGGAGCTGTTTTTT | CASSPISGAPNTGELFF
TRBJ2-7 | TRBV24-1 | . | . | TGTGCCACCAGTGATTTGCAATCCAGCGAGCAGTACTTC | CATSDLQSSEQYF
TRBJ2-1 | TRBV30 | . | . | TGTGCCTGGAGTGCTTTTTCGGGAGCTTACAATGAGCAGTTCTTC | CAWSAFSGAYNEQFF
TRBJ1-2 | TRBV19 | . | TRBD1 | TGTGCCAGCCAATTGAGGGGACAGACCTATGGCTACACCTTC | CASQLRGQTYGYTF
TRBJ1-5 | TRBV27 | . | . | TGTGCCAGCAGTTTCCGAGGGTGGCGCAATCAGCCCCAGCATTTT | CASSFRGWRNQPQHF
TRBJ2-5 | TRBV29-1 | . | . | TGCAGCGTTGATAATGGGGCAGGGAAGACCCAGTACTTC | CSVDNGAGKTQYF
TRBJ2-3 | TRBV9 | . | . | TGTGCCAGCAGCGTAGATACTAGCACAGATACGCAGTATTTT | CASSVDTSTDTQYF
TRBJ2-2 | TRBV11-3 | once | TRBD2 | TGTGCCAGCAGCCCCAGACTTAGCGGGATGAACACCGGGGAGCTGTTTTTT | CASSPRLSGMNTGELFF
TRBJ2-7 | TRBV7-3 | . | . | TGTGCCAGCAGCTTAAACCCAGGGTTCCACGAGCAGTACTTC | CASSLNPGFHEQYF
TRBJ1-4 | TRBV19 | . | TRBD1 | TGTGCCAGTAGTGATAACAGGGGTGCAACTAATGAAAAACTGTTTTTT | CASSDNRGATNEKLFF
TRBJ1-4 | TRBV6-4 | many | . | TGTGCCAGCAGTGACTCGGGGGCGGCTAATGAAAAACTGTTTTTT | CASSDSGAANEKLFF
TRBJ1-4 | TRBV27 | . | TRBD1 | TGTGCCAGCAAGAACAGGGGTCAGAATGAAAAACTGTTTTTT | CASKNRGQNEKLFF
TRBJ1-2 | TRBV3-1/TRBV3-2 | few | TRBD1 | TGTGCCAGCAGCCAGGTGAGGGGGCTTGGCTACACCTTC | CASSQVRGLGYTF
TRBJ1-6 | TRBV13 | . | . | TGTGCCAGCAGCTTAGGGGAGGGCTCTGGGAATTCACCCCTCCACTTT | CASSLGEGSGNSPLHF
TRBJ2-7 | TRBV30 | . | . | TGTGCCTGGAGGACAGCTATCTCCTACGAGCAGTACTTC | CAWRTAISYEQYF
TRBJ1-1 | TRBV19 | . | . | TGTGCCAGTAGCGCTAACCCCCCCAACACTGAAGCTTTCTTT | CASSANPPNTEAFF
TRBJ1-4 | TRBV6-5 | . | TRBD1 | TGTGCCAGCAGTTATCAGGACAGGCACTCAGAAAAACTGTTTTTT | CASSYQDRHSEKLFF
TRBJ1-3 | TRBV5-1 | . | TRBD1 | TGCGCCAGCAGCGAGGGACAGGCCTCTGGAAACACCATATATTTT | CASSEGQASGNTIYF
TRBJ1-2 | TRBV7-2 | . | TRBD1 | TGTGCCAGCAGAACCGGGACAGGGAGTCATGGCTACACCTTC | CASRTGTGSHGYTF
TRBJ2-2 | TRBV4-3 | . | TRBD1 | TGCGCCAGCAGCCAATGGGACAGGGGGCGAGCGAACACCAGGGAGCTGTTTTTT | CASSQWDRGRANTRELFF
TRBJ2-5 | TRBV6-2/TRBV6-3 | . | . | TGTGCCAGCAGTCCCCTGGAGACCCAGTACTTC | CASSPLETQYF
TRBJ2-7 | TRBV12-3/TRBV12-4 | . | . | TGTGCCAGCAGTTCCCACTACGAGCAGTACTTC | CASSSHYEQYF
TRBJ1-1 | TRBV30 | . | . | TGTGCCTGGAGTCTCAGGAGGGATACTGAAGCTTTCTTT | CAWSLRRDTEAFF
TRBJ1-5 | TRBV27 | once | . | TGTGCCAGCAGTTTCGGGCAGGGAGGCGATCAGCCCCAGCATTTT | CASSFGQGGDQPQHF
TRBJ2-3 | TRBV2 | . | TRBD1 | TGTGCCAGCAGTGTAATTGGGGACAGGGGTCGTGCAGATACGCAGTATTTT | CASSVIGDRGRADTQYF
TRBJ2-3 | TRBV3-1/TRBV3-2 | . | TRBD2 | TGTGCCAGCTCCCCTAGCGGTGCAGATACGCAGTATTTT | CASSPSGADTQYF
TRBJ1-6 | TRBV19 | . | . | TGTGCCAGTAGTCCCGGCGGATCCTATAATTCACCCCTCCACTTT | CASSPGGSYNSPLHF
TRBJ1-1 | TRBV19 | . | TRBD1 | TGTGCCAGTAGCATTCCGGGACAGGGAAAAACTGAAGCTTTCTTT | CASSIPGQGKTEAFF
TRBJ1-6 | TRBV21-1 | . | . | TGTGCCAGCAGCAAAGGGGCAGGGGGCGATTCACCCCTCCACTTT | CASSKGAGGDSPLHF
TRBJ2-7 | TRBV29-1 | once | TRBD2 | TGCAGCGTTGGGGAGGGCAACTACGAGCAGTACTTC | CSVGEGNYEQYF
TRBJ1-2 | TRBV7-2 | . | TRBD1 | TGTGCCAGCAGCTTATCCGGGACAGACCTTTATGGCTACACCTTC | CASSLSGTDLYGYTF
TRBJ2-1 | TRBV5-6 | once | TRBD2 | TGTGCCAGCAGCTTGGCTGGTGGGAGGGCCTTCGATGAGCAGTTCTTC | CASSLAGGRAFDEQFF
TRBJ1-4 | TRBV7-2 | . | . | TGTGCCAGCAGCCGCCGGGGGGGGCCCGATGAAAAACTGTTTTTT | CASSRRGGPDEKLFF
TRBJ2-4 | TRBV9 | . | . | TGTGCCAGCAGCGTATCAGGGGTTCCCAAAAACATTCAGTACTTC | CASSVSGVPKNIQYF
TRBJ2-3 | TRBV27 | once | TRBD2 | TGTGCCAGCAGTCGGGGGGATAGCACAGATACGCAGTATTTT | CASSRGDSTDTQYF
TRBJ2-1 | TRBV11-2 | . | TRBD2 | TGTGCCAGCAGCTTAGCGGGGCGGGAGTTACGTTGGGATGAGCAGTTCTTC | CASSLAGRELRWDEQFF
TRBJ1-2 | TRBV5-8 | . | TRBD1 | TGTGCCAGCAGCCCCGCGGGACAGGGGTTTTTGGGCTACACCTTC | CASSPAGQGFLGYTF
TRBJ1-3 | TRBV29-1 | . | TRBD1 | TGCAGCGTTGAAGGTACAGGGGCAAACACCATATATTTT | CSVEGTGANTIYF
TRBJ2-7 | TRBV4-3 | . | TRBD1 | TGCGCCAGCAGCCAAGATTCGACAGGGGTCTACGAGCAGTACTTC | CASSQDSTGVYEQYF
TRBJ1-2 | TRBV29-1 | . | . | TGCAGCGTAGGGGACGGGAGTCCCGTCTATGGCTACACCTTC | CSVGDGSPVYGYTF
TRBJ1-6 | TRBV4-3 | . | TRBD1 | TGCGCCAGCAGCCTACACACCGGACAGGACGGGGCCGCTTCACCCCTCCACTTT | CASSLHTGQDGAASPLHF
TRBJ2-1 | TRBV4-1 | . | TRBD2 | TGCGCCAGCAGCCCCCTAGCGGGGAGCTCCTACAATGAGCAGTTCTTC | CASSPLAGSSYNEQFF
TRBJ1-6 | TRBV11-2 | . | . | TGTGCCAGCAGCCAGGACGGGAGCTCCTATAATTCACCCCTCCACTTT | CASSQDGSSYNSPLHF
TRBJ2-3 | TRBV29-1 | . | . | TGCAGCTGTCGGACAGTTTACACAGATACGCAGTATTTT | CSCRTVYTDTQYF
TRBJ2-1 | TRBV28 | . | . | TGTGCCAGCAGTGGGAACAGGGTTAACAATGAGCAGTTCTTC | CASSGNRVNNEQFF
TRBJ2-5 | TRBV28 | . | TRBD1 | TGTGCCAGCAGTTACGGGGACACAGGGGACGACCAAGAGACCCAGTACTTC | CASSYGDTGDDQETQYF
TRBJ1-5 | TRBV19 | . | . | TGTGCCAGTAGTACGGGGGGGGCCCAAGCACAGCCCCAGCATTTT | CASSTGGAQAQPQHF
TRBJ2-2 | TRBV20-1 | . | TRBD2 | TGCAGTGCTAGTGGACTAGATGGCGGGGAGCTGTTTTTT | CSASGLDGGELFF
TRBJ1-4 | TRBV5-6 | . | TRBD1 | TGTGCCAGCAGCTTGGTTACAGGGGGCGAACTGTTTTTT | CASSLVTGGELFF
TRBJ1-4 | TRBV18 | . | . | TGTGCCAGCTCACCAGATATAAGGGGCACTAATGAAAAACTGTTTTTT | CASSPDIRGTNEKLFF
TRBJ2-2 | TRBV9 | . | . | TGTGCCAGCAGCGTAGCGGGAGCAACCGGGGAGCTGTTTTTT | CASSVAGATGELFF
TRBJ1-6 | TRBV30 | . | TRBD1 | TGTGCCTGGAGTGTACGGGACAGGGAAAATTCACCCCTCCACTTT | CAWSVRDRENSPLHF
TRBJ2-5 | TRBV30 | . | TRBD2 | TGTGCCTGGAGTGTAATAGCGGGGGAGACCCAGTACTTC | CAWSVIAGETQYF
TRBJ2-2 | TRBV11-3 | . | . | TGTGCCAGCAGCTTAGAGGGCAGCACCGGGGAGCTGTTTTTT | CASSLEGSTGELFF
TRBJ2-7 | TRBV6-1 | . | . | TGTGCCAGCAGTGAAGACCAGAGGGAGCAGTACTTC | CASSEDQREQYF